Sequencing of this TCR beta chain was carried out in a study of blood T cells in healthy people across ages (dated by TCRdb to about 2015). In the study overall: In model experiments, template switching captured roughly one uniquely barcoded TCR beta cDNA molecule for every two T cells. To avoid experimental bias, donors of different ages were randomly spread across the sequencing lanes. Four age groups were formed from the donors: young (average roughly 15 years), middle-aged (approximately 40), aged (roughly 59) and long-lived (82). Using the same blood draw, the study looked at two additional independent replicas of 1 million unique cDNA reads for two donors, one aged 18 to 30 and the other aged 80 or older. Using deep sequencing normalized with unique cDNA molecular identifiers, the study measured how TCR beta repertoire diversity changes with age.

To note about this clonotype: The specificity of this receptor is unknown. A junction boundary mismatches the germline segment, possibly from a read error.

General findings and caveats noted by the study authors: The percentage of naive T cells measured by flow cytometry correlated strongly with observed TCR beta diversity. The CMV infection status of donors was not known, potentially confounding age-related changes in expanded clonotypes. Bulk unsorted PBMC profiling prevented conclusive comparison of naive and antigen-experienced compartments. Observed TCR beta diversity per million T cells fell roughly linearly with age, and a significant reduction was already apparent by age around 40. The long-lived group showed more naive CD4+ T cells, fewer expanded clones and increased TCR diversity than the aged group, suggesting age selection. Estimates of total diversity based on one million sequenced T cells were regarded as lower bounds and as underestimates.

Library construction relied on 5' RACE. The sample was run on an Illumina HiSeq 2500. The second PCR ran for about 6 to 12 cycles and used a J-beta primer mix along with a sample-barcoded 5' primer. Each TCR beta cDNA molecule received a unique molecular identifier from a template-switch 5' adaptor carrying 12 random nucleotides. Each sample yielded at least 3 million CDR3-containing paired-end reads. All of the RNA was converted into first-strand cDNA using the Mint cDNA synthesis kit, with a TRBC-specific oligonucleotide serving as the primer. All cDNA was treated with uracil-DNA glycosylase and then went through a first 18-cycle PCR with the universal primers M1SS and BC2_uni_R. The authors' analysis ran thus. Each sample was normalized by randomly selecting 1 million high-quality reads, each carrying a distinct molecular identifier. Reads with shared molecular identifiers were discarded instead of being binned into consensus sequences. MiTCR, run with a Q25 quality threshold and the strictest error-elimination algorithm, handled CDR3 identification, clonotype clustering and error correction. Lower-bound total TCR beta diversity was estimated with a nonparametric unseen species model using Euler transformation. TCRdb trimmed the raw reads at Q25, called clones with MiXCR and kept productive beta chains. Identical CDR3 proteins give one entry, which carries the most common genes and DNA. Here the V and J calls rest on TCRdb's processing, not on the authors' analysis. Across this sample there are approximately 360,000 distinct CDR3 sequences, with approximately 47% seen only once. Under 65% of the sample is taken by the ten largest.

The CDR3 contains 17 residues, cysteine and phenylalanine counted. Just the 51-base CDR3 DNA is kept, in frame starting at base 1. Donors were 30 to 45 systemically healthy Caucasian individuals from Russia aged roughly 6 to 90 years. Approximately 10 milliliters of peripheral blood were collected from each donor into EDTA-treated Vacutainer tubes. Ficoll-Paque density-gradient centrifugation was used to isolate PBMCs, with at least 7 million per sample. Trizol reagent was used to extract total RNA from the PBMCs, yielding at least 5 micrograms per sample. Naive CD45RAhigh/CD27high T cell percentages were measured by flow cytometry on a PBMC aliquot from every donor.

The sequence was collected from a man in his 60s in good health. Sequencing was performed on blood. Rearrangement joined TRBV12-3 or TRBV12-4 to TRBJ2-3; possibly the D gene is TRBD1, per 9 matching bases. The sequenced DNA is TGTGCCAGCAGTCCCGGGGGGGACAGGGTTAGAGCAGATACGCAGTATTTC. It translates as CASSPGGDRVRADTQYF.